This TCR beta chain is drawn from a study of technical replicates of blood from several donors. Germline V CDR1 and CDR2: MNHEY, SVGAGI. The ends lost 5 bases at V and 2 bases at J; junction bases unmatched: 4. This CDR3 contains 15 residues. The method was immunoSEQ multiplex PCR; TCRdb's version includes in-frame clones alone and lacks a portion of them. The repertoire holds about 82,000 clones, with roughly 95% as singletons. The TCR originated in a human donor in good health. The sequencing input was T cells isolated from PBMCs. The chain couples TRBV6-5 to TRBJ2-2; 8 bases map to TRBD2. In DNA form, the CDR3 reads TGTGCCAGCAGTAGCGGGAGCCCTAACACCGGGGAGCTGTTTTTT. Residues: CASSSGSPNTGELFF.